Shown below are 7 T cell receptor beta chains from a single sample sequenced in a study of regulatory T cells in long-lasting Graves disease. CDR3-region Arm-PCR and iRepertoire HTBI primers produced the TCR beta libraries. MiXCR was run by TCRdb on the multiplex PCR reads, yielding one entry per CDR3 protein. Of 600,000 to 850,000 distinct CDR3 sequences listed, 25% to 35% are singletons. Stated time point: persistent/refractory GD, antithyroid drugs over 5 years with positive TRAb. Isolated PBMC RNA provided the starting material for the TCR library. Source: peripheral blood mononuclear cells (PBMCs), taken when the disease was refractory, from a patient treated with antithyroid drugs. These TCRs come from a female donor with Graves disease.

The rearrangement joins TRBV7-7 to TRBJ2-2; possibly TRBD1 for D (5 bases). Germline loops: CDR1 SSHAT, CDR2 FNYEAQ (reference sequence). Trimming took 5 bases from V and 5 from J, leaving 15 bases between them. CDR3 length: 15 amino acids. The CDR3 loop is CASSLNTQGTGELFF. In DNA form, the CDR3 reads TGTGCCAGCAGCCTGAACACTCAGGGAACCGGGGAGCTGTTTTTT. The entire variable domain, with the rest obtained from reference TRBV7-7 and TRBJ2-2, is as follows: GAGVSQSPRYKVTKRGQDVTLRCDPISSHATLYWYQQALGQGPEFLTYFNYEAQPDKSGLPSDRFSAERPEGSISTLTIQRTEQRDSAMYRCASSLNTQGTGELFFGEGSRLTVL.

The table lists this clonotype with a few counts. The chain combines TRBV6-2 or TRBV6-3 with TRBJ2-6, with no clear D. The CDR3 consists of 15 residues. Germline-derived CDR1 and CDR2 are MNHEY and SVGEGT. Trimming shortened V by 8 bases and J by 0 bases, and 11 bases separated the two germline ends. As DNA, the CDR3 is TGTGCCAGCCAGGAGACTGACTCTGGGGCCAACGTCCTGACTTTC. Its translation: CASQETDSGANVLTF.

This chain joins TRBV10-3 and TRBJ2-4; D possibly corresponds to TRBD2 (5 bases). V gave up 6 bases and J gave up 1 base, with 10 bases separating them. Germline CDR1 reads ENHRY; CDR2 reads SYGVKD. CDR3 length equals 14 residues. In DNA, the CDR3 is TGTGCCATCAGGGAGGACGGTGCCAAAAACATTCAGTACTTC. It translates to CAIREDGAKNIQYF.

For the CDR3, the DNA is TGTGCCATCAGTGACATCGGGACAGGGGGTAGGAATGAGCAGTTCTTC. Protein: CAISDIGTGGRNEQFF. The chain joins TRBV10-3 to TRBJ2-4, with 11 positions matching TRBD1. The DNA end is more similar to TRBJ2-1, so the J call may be wrong. The CDR3 runs to 16 residues. Germline CDR1 ENHRY, CDR2 SYGVKD.

This clonotype was seen a handful of times. The chain joins TRBV12-3 or TRBV12-4 to TRBJ1-6, with D hard to call. The germline V and J ends were trimmed by 8 bases and 7 bases, with 15 bases remaining between them. The CDR3 extends over 14 amino acids. CDR3: CASCRTAKNSPLHF. Written as DNA, the CDR3 is TGTGCCAGCTGCCGGACGGCGAAAAATTCACCCCTCCACTTT.

The sample holds a few counts of this clonotype. V gene TRBV10-3 combines with J gene TRBJ1-5; TRBD1 aligns across 8 bases. Per germline, CDR1 ENHRY and CDR2 SYGVKD. V dropped 0 bases and J dropped 1; count of bases not matched to a gene: 8. There are 18 residues in the CDR3. CDR3 bases: TGTGCCATCAGTGAGTCGACGGACAGGGCCGGGAGCAATCAGCCCCAGCATTTT. Translating gives CAISESTDRAGSNQPQHF.

This sequence joins TRBV14 and TRBJ1-6; D is undetermined. Germline CDR1 reads SGHDN; CDR2 reads FVKESK. This CDR3 spans 14 amino acids. V was pared by 6 bases and J by 7 bases, with 13 bases between. CDR3 coding DNA: TGTGCCAGCAGGACGGTAGTGAGGAATTCACCCCTCCACTTT. Translating it yields CASRTVVRNSPLHF.